This T cell receptor (beta chain) was profiled in a study of blood T cell repertoires in COVID-19. Study summary: The United States, Italy and Spain supplied acute and convalescent COVID-19 samples.

The V and J ends lost 6 bases and 6 bases respectively, with 14 bases between them. Looked up from germline, CDR1 is LGHNT and CDR2 is FRNRAP. This CDR3 is built from 13 residues. Assay used: immunoSEQ multiplex PCR; TCRdb lists only in-frame clones, some missing. Altogether some 21,000 clones are present, 75% to 95% being singletons, with the ten largest covering 15% to 20%. Material: peripheral blood. The chain uses TRBV12-5 and TRBJ1-1; D unclear. This clonotype was sampled from a human donor in a cohort sampled during active COVID-19. CDR3 bases: TGTGCTAGTGGCCTGACTGGGAGCGCTGAAGCTTTCTTT. It yields the protein CASGLTGSAEAFF.